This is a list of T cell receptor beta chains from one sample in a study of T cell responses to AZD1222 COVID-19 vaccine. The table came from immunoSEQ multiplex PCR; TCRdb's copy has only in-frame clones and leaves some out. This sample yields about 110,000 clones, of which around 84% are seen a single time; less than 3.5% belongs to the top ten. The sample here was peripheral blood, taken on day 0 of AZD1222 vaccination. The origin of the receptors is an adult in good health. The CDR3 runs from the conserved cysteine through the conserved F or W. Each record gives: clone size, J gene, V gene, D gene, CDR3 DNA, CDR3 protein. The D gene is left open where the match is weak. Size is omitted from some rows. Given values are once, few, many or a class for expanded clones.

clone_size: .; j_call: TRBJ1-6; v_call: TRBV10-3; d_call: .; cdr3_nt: TGTGCCATCAACCCGGACAGAACCTCACCCCTCCACTTT; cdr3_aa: CAINPDRTSPLHF
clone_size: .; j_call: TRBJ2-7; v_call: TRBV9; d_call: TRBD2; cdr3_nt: TGTGCCAGCAGCGTCGGACTAGCGGGGGGCCCCGCTTACGAGCAGTACTTC; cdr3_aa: CASSVGLAGGPAYEQYF
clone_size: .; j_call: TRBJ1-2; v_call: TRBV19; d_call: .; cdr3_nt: TGTGCCAGTAGTATCCGGATAAGCACCCACGGCTACACCTTC; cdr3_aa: CASSIRISTHGYTF
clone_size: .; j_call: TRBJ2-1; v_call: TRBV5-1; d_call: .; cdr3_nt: TGCGCCAGCAGCTTGGATAAAAGTTCCTACAATGAGCAGTTCTTC; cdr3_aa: CASSLDKSSYNEQFF
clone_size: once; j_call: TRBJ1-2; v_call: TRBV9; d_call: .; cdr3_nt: TGTGCCAGCAGCGTAGGGCTAGTTAACTATGGCTACACCTTC; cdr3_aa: CASSVGLVNYGYTF
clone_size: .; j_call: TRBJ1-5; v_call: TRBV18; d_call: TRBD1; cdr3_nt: TGTGCCAGCTCACCTTCCGAAACAGGGGGAGGGGATCAGCCCCAGCATTTT; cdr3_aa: CASSPSETGGGDQPQHF
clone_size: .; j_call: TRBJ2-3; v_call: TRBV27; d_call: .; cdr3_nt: TGTGCCAGCAGTTTAGGGGGGGCCCGCCTTGGGACAGATACGCAGTATTTT; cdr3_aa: CASSLGGARLGTDTQYF
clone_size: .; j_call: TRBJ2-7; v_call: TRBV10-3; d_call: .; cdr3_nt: TGTGCCACATCACAGGGTTTGCACGAGCAGTACTTC; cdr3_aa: CATSQGLHEQYF
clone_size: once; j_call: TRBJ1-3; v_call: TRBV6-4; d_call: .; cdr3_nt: TGTGCCAGCAGTGACTCGTCGGGTGCGGGAAACACCATATATTTT; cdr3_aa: CASSDSSGAGNTIYF
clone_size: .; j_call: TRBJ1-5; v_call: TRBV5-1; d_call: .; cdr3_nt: TGCGCCAGCAGCTTGGGAGGGGACTCCGATCAGCCCCAGCATTTT; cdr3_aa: CASSLGGDSDQPQHF
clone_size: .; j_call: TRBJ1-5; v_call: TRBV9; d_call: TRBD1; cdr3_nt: TGTGCCAGCAGCGAGGGACAGGGGTATAGCAATCAGCCCCAGCATTTT; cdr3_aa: CASSEGQGYSNQPQHF
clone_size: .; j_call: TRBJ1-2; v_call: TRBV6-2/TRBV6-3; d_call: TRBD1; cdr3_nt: TGTGCCAGCAGTTACTCGTCCCGGGACAGGGGGAACTATGGCTACACCTTC; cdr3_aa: CASSYSSRDRGNYGYTF
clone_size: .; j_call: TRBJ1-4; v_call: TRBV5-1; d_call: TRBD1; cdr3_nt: TGCGCCAGCAGCTTGGGACAGGGAATTTTACAGGGTGAAAAACTGTTTTTT; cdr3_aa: CASSLGQGILQGEKLFF
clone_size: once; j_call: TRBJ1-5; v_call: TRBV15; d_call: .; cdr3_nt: TGTGCCACCAGCAGAGGACGGATCACGAATCAGCCCCAGCATTTT; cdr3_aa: CATSRGRITNQPQHF
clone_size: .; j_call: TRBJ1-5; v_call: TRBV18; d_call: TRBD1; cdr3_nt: TGTGCCAGCTCCCAGGGGGTGAGCAATCAGCCCCAGCATTTT; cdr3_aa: CASSQGVSNQPQHF
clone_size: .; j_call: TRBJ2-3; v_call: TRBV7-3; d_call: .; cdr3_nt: TGTGCCAGCGGTAGTTTTTCGGAAGGAACAGATACGCAGTATTTT; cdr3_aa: CASGSFSEGTDTQYF
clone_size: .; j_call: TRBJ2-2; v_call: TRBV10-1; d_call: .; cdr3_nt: TGCGCCAGCAGTGAGTCCCAGGGGACGGACACCGGGGAGCTGTTTTTT; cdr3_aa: CASSESQGTDTGELFF
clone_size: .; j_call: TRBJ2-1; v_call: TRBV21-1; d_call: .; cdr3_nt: TGTGCCAGCAGCAAAATGATGGCAGGATGCAATGAGCAGTTCTTC; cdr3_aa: CASSKMMAGCNEQFF
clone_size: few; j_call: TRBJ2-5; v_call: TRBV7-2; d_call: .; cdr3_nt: TGTGCCAGCAGCTTTCGGTCGGTACAAGAGACCCAGTACTTC; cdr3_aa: CASSFRSVQETQYF
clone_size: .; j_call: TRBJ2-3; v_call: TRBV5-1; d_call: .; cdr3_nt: TGCGCCAGCAGCTTAGGAGGACAGCTTACAGATACGCAGTATTTT; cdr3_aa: CASSLGGQLTDTQYF
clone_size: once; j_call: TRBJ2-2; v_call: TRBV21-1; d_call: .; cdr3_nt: TGTGCCAGCAGCACCTCTGACTCCCGGGCCTGGGACACCGGGGAGCTGTTTTTT; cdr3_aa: CASSTSDSRAWDTGELFF
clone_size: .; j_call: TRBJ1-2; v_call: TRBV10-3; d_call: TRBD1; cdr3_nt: TGTGCCATCAGCAACTCCGGGACAGGGGACTATGGCTACACCTTC; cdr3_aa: CAISNSGTGDYGYTF
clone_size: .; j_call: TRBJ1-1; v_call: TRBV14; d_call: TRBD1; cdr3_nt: TGTGCCAGCAGCCCATTTCACAGGGGGAACACTGAAGCTTTCTTT; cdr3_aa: CASSPFHRGNTEAFF
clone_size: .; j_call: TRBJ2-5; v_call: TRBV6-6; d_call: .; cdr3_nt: TGTGCCAGCAGTTACTCGATGGCCGGTGGCCAAGAGACCCAGTACTTC; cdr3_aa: CASSYSMAGGQETQYF
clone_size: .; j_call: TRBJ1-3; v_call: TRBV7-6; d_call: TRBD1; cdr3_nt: TGTGCCAGCTCCTTAACTCTAACCGGGACAGCTGGAAACACCATATATTTT; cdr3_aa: CASSLTLTGTAGNTIYF
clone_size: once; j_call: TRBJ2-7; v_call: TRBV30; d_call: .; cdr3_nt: TGTGCCTGGAGAATTTCAGCTAGCTCCTACGAGCAGTACTTC; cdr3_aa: CAWRISASSYEQYF
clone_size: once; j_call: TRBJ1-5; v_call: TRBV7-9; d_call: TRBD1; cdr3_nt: TGTGCCAGCAGCCGAACGGGACAGGGTGGCAATCAGCCCCAGCATTTT; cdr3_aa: CASSRTGQGGNQPQHF
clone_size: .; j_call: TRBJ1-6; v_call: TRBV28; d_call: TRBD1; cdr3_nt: TGTGCCAGCAGTCGCCCCTACAGGGGGGTGAATTCACCCCTCCACTTT; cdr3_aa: CASSRPYRGVNSPLHF
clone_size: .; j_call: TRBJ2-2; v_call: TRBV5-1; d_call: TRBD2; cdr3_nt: TGCGCCAGCAGCTTGGGACTAGCGTCGGCCGGGGAGCTGTTTTTT; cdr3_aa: CASSLGLASAGELFF
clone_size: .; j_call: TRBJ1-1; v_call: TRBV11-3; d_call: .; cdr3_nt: TGTGCCAGCAGCTTAGACGGGCGGGACACTGAAGCTTTCTTT; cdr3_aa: CASSLDGRDTEAFF
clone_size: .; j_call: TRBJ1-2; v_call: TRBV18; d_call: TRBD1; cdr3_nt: TGTGCCAGCTCGGGGACAGGGGGCAGCCCCTATGGCTACACCTTC; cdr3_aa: CASSGTGGSPYGYTF
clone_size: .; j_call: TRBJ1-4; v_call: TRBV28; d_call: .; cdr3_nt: TGTGCCAGCAGTTTTCCGGGACGAGGAAAACTGTTTTTT; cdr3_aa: CASSFPGRGKLFF
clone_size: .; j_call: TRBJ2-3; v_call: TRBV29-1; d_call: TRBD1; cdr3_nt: TGCAGCGTTAGGAGCGGGACAGGGTCAGATACGCAGTATTTT; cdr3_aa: CSVRSGTGSDTQYF
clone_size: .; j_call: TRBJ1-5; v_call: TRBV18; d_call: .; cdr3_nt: TGTGCCAGCTCACCACGGTTTGACGGTTACAATCAGCCCCAGCATTTT; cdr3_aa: CASSPRFDGYNQPQHF
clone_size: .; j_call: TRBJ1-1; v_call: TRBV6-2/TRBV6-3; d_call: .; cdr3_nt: TGTGCCAGCAGCCGCGGTGTTGGATTGGACACTGAAGCTTTCTTT; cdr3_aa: CASSRGVGLDTEAFF
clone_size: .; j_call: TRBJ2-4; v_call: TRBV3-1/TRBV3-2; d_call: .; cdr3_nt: TGTGCCAGCAGCCGGTCATCCCTAGCCAAAAACATTCAGTACTTC; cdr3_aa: CASSRSSLAKNIQYF
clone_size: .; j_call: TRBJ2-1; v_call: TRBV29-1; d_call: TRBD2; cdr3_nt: TGCAGCCGGACTAGCGGGGGGGCGGATGAGCAGTTCTTC; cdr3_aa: CSRTSGGADEQFF
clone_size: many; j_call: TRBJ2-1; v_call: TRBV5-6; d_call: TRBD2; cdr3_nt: TGTGCCAGCAGCTTGGGCCTAGCGGGGGGACATGAGCAGTTCTTC; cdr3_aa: CASSLGLAGGHEQFF
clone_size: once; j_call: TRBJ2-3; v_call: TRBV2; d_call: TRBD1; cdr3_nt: TGTGCCAGCAGGATCGCGTGGACAGGGGGCACAGATACGCAGTATTTT; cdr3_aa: CASRIAWTGGTDTQYF
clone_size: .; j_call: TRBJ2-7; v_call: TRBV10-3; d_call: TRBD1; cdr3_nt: TGTGCCATCAGATACGGGACAGGGGGATACGAGCAGTACTTC; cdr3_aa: CAIRYGTGGYEQYF
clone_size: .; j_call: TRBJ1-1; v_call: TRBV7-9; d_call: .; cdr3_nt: TGTGCCAGCAGCTTCCCTCCGTCAAGCACTGAAGCTTTCTTT; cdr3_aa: CASSFPPSSTEAFF
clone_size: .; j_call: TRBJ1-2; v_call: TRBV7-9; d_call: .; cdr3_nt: TGTGCCAGCAGCCACGACGGGGCCTATGGCTACACCTTC; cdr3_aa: CASSHDGAYGYTF
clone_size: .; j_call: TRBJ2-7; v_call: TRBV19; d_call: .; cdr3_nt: TGTGCCAGTAGCGAGGTGACTCTTAGCTCCTACGAGCAGTACTTC; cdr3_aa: CASSEVTLSSYEQYF
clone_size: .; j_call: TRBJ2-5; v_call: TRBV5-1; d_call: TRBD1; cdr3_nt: TGCGCCAGCGCGTTCTGGGACAGGGGAACGGAGACCCAGTACTTC; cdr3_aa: CASAFWDRGTETQYF